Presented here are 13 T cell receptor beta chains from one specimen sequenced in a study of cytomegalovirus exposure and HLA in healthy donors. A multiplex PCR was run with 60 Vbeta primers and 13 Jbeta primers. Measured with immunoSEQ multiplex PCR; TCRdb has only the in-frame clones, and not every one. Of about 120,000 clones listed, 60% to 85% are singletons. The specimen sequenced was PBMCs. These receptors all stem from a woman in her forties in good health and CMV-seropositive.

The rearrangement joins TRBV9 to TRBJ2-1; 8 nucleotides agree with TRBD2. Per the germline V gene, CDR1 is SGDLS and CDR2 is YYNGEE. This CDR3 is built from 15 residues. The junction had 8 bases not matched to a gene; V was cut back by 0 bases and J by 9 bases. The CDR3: CASSVVDRAGGEQFF. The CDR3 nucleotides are TGTGCCAGCAGCGTAGTGGACCGCGCGGGAGGTGAGCAGTTCTTC.

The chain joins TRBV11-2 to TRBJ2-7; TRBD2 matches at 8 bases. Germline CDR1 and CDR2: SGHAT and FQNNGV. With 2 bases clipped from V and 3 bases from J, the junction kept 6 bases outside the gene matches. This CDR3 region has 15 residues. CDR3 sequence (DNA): TGTGCCAGCAGCTTAAGGATAGCGGGGAGCTACGAGCAGTACTTC. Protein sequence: CASSLRIAGSYEQYF.

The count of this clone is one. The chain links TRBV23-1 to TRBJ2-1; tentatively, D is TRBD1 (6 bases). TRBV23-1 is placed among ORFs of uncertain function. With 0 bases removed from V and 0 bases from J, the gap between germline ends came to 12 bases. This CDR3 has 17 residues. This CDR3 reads CASSQSREQGSYNEQFF. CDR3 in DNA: TGCGCCAGCAGTCAATCGAGGGAACAGGGCTCCTACAATGAGCAGTTCTTC.

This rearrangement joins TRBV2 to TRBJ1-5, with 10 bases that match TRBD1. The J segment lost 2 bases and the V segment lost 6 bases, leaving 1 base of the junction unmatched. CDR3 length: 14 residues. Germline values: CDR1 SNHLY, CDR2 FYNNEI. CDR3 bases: TGTGCCAGCAGGGGGACAGGGGGCAATCAGCCCCAGCATTTT. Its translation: CASRGTGGNQPQHF.

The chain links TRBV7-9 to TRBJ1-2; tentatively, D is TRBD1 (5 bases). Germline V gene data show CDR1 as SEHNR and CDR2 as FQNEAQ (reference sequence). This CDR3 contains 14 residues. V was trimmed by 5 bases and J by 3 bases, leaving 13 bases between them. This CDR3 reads CASSPPGGDYGYTF. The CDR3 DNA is TGTGCCAGCAGCCCCCCGGGGGGAGACTATGGCTACACCTTC.

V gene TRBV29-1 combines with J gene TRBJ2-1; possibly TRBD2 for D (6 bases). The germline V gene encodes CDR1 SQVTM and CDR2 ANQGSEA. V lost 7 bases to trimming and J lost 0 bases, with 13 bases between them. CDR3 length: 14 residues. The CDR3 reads CSGVRGSSYNEQFF. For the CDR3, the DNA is TGCAGCGGAGTACGGGGGAGCTCCTACAATGAGCAGTTCTTC.

The CDR3 reads CASSYYRYNEQFF. Written as DNA, the CDR3 is TGTGCCAGCAGTTACTACAGGTACAATGAGCAGTTCTTC. The chain joins TRBV6-6 to TRBJ2-1, with D tentatively TRBD1 (5 bases). The CDR3 is made up of 13 amino acids. The V and J ends lost 1 base and 4 bases respectively, with 5 bases between them. Germline V lookup: CDR1 MNHNY, CDR2 SVGAGI (reference sequence).

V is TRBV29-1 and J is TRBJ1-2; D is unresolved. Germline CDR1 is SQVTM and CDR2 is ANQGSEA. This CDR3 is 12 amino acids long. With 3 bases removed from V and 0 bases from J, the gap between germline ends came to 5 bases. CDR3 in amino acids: CSVDRTNYGYTF. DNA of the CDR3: TGCAGCGTTGACAGGACTAACTATGGCTACACCTTC.

The CDR3 reads CAISETGPQYF. In nucleotides, the CDR3 is TGTGCCATCAGTGAGACTGGGCCTCAGTACTTC. V usage is TRBV10-3 and J usage is TRBJ2-7, with D unresolved. CDR3 size: 11 residues. V was pared by 2 bases and J by 10 bases, with 9 bases between. Germline loops: CDR1 ENHRY, CDR2 SYGVKD.

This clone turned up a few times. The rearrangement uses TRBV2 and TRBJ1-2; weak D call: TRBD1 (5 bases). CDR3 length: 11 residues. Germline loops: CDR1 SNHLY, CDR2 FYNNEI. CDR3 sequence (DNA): TGTGCGAGCTGGGCAGGGAATGGCTACACCTTC. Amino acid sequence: CASWAGNGYTF.

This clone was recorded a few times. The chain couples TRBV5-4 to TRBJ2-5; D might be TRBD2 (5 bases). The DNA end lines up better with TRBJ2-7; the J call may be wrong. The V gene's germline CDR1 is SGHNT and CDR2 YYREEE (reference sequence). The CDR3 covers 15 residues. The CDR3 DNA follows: TGTGCCAGCAGCTTGTCGGGGTCCGTCAACTACGAGCAGTACTTC. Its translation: CASSLSGSVNYEQYF.

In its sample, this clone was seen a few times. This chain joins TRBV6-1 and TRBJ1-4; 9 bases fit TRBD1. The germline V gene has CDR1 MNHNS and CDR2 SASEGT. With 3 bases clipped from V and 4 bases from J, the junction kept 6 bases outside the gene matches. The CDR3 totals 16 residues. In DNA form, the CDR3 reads TGTGCCAGCAGTGAGGGACAGGGAGACCTTAATGAAAAACTGTTTTTT. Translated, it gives CASSEGQGDLNEKLFF.

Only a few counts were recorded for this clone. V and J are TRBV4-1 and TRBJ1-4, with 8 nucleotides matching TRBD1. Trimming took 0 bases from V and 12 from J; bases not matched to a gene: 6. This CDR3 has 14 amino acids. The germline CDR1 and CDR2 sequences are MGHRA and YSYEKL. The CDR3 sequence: CASSQDRTGKELFF. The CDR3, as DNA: TGCGCCAGCAGCCAAGACAGGACAGGGAAGGAACTGTTTTTT.